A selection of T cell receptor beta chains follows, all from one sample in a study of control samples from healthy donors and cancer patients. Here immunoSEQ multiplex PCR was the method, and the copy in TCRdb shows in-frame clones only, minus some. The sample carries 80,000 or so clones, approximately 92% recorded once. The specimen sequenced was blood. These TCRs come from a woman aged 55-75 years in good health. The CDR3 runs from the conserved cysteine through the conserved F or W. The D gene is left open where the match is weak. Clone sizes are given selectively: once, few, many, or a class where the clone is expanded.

CDR3 DNA: TGTGCCAGCAGTTACGGAGGGGGGGGCCCGGAATCGCCCCAGCATTTT; CDR3 protein: CASSYGGGGPESPQHF; J gene: TRBJ1-5; V gene: TRBV28; D gene: .; clone size: .
CDR3 DNA: TGTGCCAGTACCTTGGCAGGGACCTATGGCTACACCTTC; CDR3 protein: CASTLAGTYGYTF; J gene: TRBJ1-2; V gene: TRBV19; D gene: .; clone size: .
CDR3 DNA: TGTGCCAGCACCCTAGGGGGCACCGGGGAGCTGTTTTTT; CDR3 protein: CASTLGGTGELFF; J gene: TRBJ2-2; V gene: TRBV27; D gene: .; clone size: .
CDR3 DNA: TGTGCCAGCAGTACAGGCGTGTCCCAGCATTTT; CDR3 protein: CASSTGVSQHF; J gene: TRBJ1-5; V gene: TRBV28; D gene: .; clone size: .
CDR3 DNA: TGTGCCAGCATTTCCAGGCTATCTCTACGGGAGCAGTACTTC; CDR3 protein: CASISRLSLREQYF; J gene: TRBJ2-7; V gene: TRBV6-6; D gene: .; clone size: once
CDR3 DNA: TGTGCCAGCAGCCAAGAAGGGACAGATGCCCTATCGGGCTACACCTTC; CDR3 protein: CASSQEGTDALSGYTF; J gene: TRBJ1-2; V gene: TRBV4-2; D gene: TRBD1; clone size: .
CDR3 DNA: TGTGCCAGCAGCTTGTCGACAGGCGGGGGTCAGCCCCAGCATTTT; CDR3 protein: CASSLSTGGGQPQHF; J gene: TRBJ1-5; V gene: TRBV5-5; D gene: .; clone size: few
CDR3 DNA: TGTGCCAGCAGTGTGAGTCAGACTACCACTGAAGCTTTCTTT; CDR3 protein: CASSVSQTTTEAFF; J gene: TRBJ1-1; V gene: TRBV6-4; D gene: .; clone size: .
CDR3 DNA: TGTGCCAGCAGCGTAGCTCAGGGGACTGCCTACGAGCAGTACTTC; CDR3 protein: CASSVAQGTAYEQYF; J gene: TRBJ2-7; V gene: TRBV9; D gene: .; clone size: .
CDR3 DNA: TGTGCCAGCAGCCCTCAGGCGGGAGGGTCCAGCTCCTACGAGCAGTACTTC; CDR3 protein: CASSPQAGGSSSYEQYF; J gene: TRBJ2-7; V gene: TRBV13; D gene: TRBD2; clone size: .
CDR3 DNA: TGTGCCAGCAGTTTATTTGGACAAAGTACCGGGGAGCTGTTTTTT; CDR3 protein: CASSLFGQSTGELFF; J gene: TRBJ2-2; V gene: TRBV28; D gene: .; clone size: .
CDR3 DNA: TGTGCCAGTAGTATGAGGAAGGGAGGCAATGAGCAGTTCTTC; CDR3 protein: CASSMRKGGNEQFF; J gene: TRBJ2-1; V gene: TRBV19; D gene: .; clone size: .
CDR3 DNA: TGTGCCAGCAGCATCAGCTCCTATAATTCACCCCTCCACTTT; CDR3 protein: CASSISSYNSPLHF; J gene: TRBJ1-6; V gene: TRBV11-2; D gene: .; clone size: .
CDR3 DNA: TGCGCCAGCAGCTCCGGGACAGGGGCAAACAATGAGCAGTTCTTC; CDR3 protein: CASSSGTGANNEQFF; J gene: TRBJ2-1; V gene: TRBV5-1; D gene: TRBD1; clone size: once
CDR3 DNA: TGTGCCAGCAGCGATGGGACAGGGGGATATAATTCACCCCTCCACTTT; CDR3 protein: CASSDGTGGYNSPLHF; J gene: TRBJ1-6; V gene: TRBV28; D gene: TRBD1; clone size: .
CDR3 DNA: TGTGCATCGTCGGACAGGGGGCTCTATCAGCCCCAGCATTTT; CDR3 protein: CASSDRGLYQPQHF; J gene: TRBJ1-5; V gene: TRBV2; D gene: TRBD1; clone size: .
CDR3 DNA: TGTGCCAGCAGTTCCCAGGGGGATTCACCCCTCCACTTT; CDR3 protein: CASSSQGDSPLHF; J gene: TRBJ1-6; V gene: TRBV27; D gene: TRBD1; clone size: .
CDR3 DNA: TGTGCCAGCAGCTTAACCAGCGCTAGCACAGATACGCAGTATTTT; CDR3 protein: CASSLTSASTDTQYF; J gene: TRBJ2-3; V gene: TRBV13; D gene: .; clone size: .
CDR3 DNA: TGTGCCAGCAGCGCACCTACCGGGAGACTAGCGGGAGGGAGGTACAATGAGCAGTTCTTC; CDR3 protein: CASSAPTGRLAGGRYNEQFF; J gene: TRBJ2-1; V gene: TRBV9; D gene: TRBD2; clone size: .
CDR3 DNA: TGTGCCACCAGTGAGGGACGCGGGAGTACCTACAATGAGCAGTTCTTC; CDR3 protein: CATSEGRGSTYNEQFF; J gene: TRBJ2-1; V gene: TRBV24-1; D gene: TRBD2; clone size: .
CDR3 DNA: TGTGCCAGCAGCCATCTCAACACCGGGGAGCTGTTTTTT; CDR3 protein: CASSHLNTGELFF; J gene: TRBJ2-2; V gene: TRBV3-1/TRBV3-2; D gene: .; clone size: .
CDR3 DNA: TGCGCCAGCAGCTTGATAGACGCCACAGGCTACGAGCAGTACTTC; CDR3 protein: CASSLIDATGYEQYF; J gene: TRBJ2-7; V gene: TRBV5-1; D gene: .; clone size: .
CDR3 DNA: TGTGCCAGCAGCTTGGTCGGTTACGAGCAGTACTTC; CDR3 protein: CASSLVGYEQYF; J gene: TRBJ2-7; V gene: TRBV7-2; D gene: .; clone size: .
CDR3 DNA: TGTGCCAGCAGTTTGGGGACCCTACTTTGGGGCTACACCTTC; CDR3 protein: CASSLGTLLWGYTF; J gene: TRBJ1-2; V gene: TRBV28; D gene: .; clone size: once
CDR3 DNA: TGCGCCAGCAGCTTGAGCACGGAGAACACCGGGGAGCTGTTTTTT; CDR3 protein: CASSLSTENTGELFF; J gene: TRBJ2-2; V gene: TRBV5-1; D gene: .; clone size: .
CDR3 DNA: TGTGCCAGCAGTTTATCTAGGGGCGGGGGCAATCAGCCCCAGCATTTT; CDR3 protein: CASSLSRGGGNQPQHF; J gene: TRBJ1-5; V gene: TRBV27; D gene: .; clone size: .
CDR3 DNA: TGTGCCAGCAGCTTGGTTCTAGCCTCCTACGAGCAGTACTTC; CDR3 protein: CASSLVLASYEQYF; J gene: TRBJ2-7; V gene: TRBV5-5; D gene: .; clone size: .
CDR3 DNA: TGTGCCACCAGTGACGCGGACAGGGCGGAGACCCAGTACTTC; CDR3 protein: CATSDADRAETQYF; J gene: TRBJ2-5; V gene: TRBV24-1; D gene: TRBD1; clone size: .
CDR3 DNA: TGTGCCAGCAGCTTAGAGAGGGAAGGTACGCAGTATTTT; CDR3 protein: CASSLEREGTQYF; J gene: TRBJ2-3; V gene: TRBV7-2; D gene: .; clone size: .
CDR3 DNA: TGTGCCAGCAGCCTTTGGACTAGCGGGAGCCCCACCAATGAGCAGTTCTTC; CDR3 protein: CASSLWTSGSPTNEQFF; J gene: TRBJ2-1; V gene: TRBV11-2; D gene: TRBD2; clone size: .
CDR3 DNA: TGTGCCAGCAGCCCCAGGACAACAGGGGTCGAGCAGTACTTC; CDR3 protein: CASSPRTTGVEQYF; J gene: TRBJ2-7; V gene: TRBV9; D gene: TRBD1; clone size: .
CDR3 DNA: TGCAGTGCTAGTGGGGGACAGTCCGCCTCCTATAATTCACCCCTCCACTTT; CDR3 protein: CSASGGQSASYNSPLHF; J gene: TRBJ1-6; V gene: TRBV20-1; D gene: TRBD1; clone size: .
CDR3 DNA: TGTGCCAGCAGTTCGGGACTAGCGGGTACCACCTACGAGCAGTACTTC; CDR3 protein: CASSSGLAGTTYEQYF; J gene: TRBJ2-7; V gene: TRBV6-2/TRBV6-3; D gene: TRBD2; clone size: .
CDR3 DNA: TGTGCCACCAGTGACCAACGGGACAGGCAGTACTTC; CDR3 protein: CATSDQRDRQYF; J gene: TRBJ2-7; V gene: TRBV24-1; D gene: TRBD1; clone size: .
CDR3 DNA: TGTGCCATCAGTGAGTCGAATCGGGGTAGGATCGACTATGGCTACACCTTC; CDR3 protein: CAISESNRGRIDYGYTF; J gene: TRBJ1-2; V gene: TRBV10-3; D gene: .; clone size: .
CDR3 DNA: TGCGCCAGCAGCCCCCGCCCTGGCTGGGGGGAAAACATTCAGTACTTC; CDR3 protein: CASSPRPGWGENIQYF; J gene: TRBJ2-4; V gene: TRBV5-1; D gene: .; clone size: .
CDR3 DNA: TGTGCCAGCAGGGGACAGGGTTTCAATCAGCCCCAGCATTTT; CDR3 protein: CASRGQGFNQPQHF; J gene: TRBJ1-5; V gene: TRBV2; D gene: TRBD1; clone size: .
CDR3 DNA: TGTGCCACATCACGGGGGAACACTGAAGCTTTCTTT; CDR3 protein: CATSRGNTEAFF; J gene: TRBJ1-1; V gene: TRBV19; D gene: .; clone size: .
CDR3 DNA: TGCGCCAGCAGCCGGAGACAGGGATCTAATGAAAAACTGTTTTTT; CDR3 protein: CASSRRQGSNEKLFF; J gene: TRBJ1-4; V gene: TRBV4-1; D gene: TRBD1; clone size: .
CDR3 DNA: TGCAGCGTTTCGGCAGTGATTAGCGAGCAGTTCTTC; CDR3 protein: CSVSAVISEQFF; J gene: TRBJ2-1; V gene: TRBV29-1; D gene: .; clone size: once
CDR3 DNA: TGTGCCAGCAGCCAGGAGACAGATTACTATGGCTACACCTTC; CDR3 protein: CASSQETDYYGYTF; J gene: TRBJ1-2; V gene: TRBV3-1/TRBV3-2; D gene: .; clone size: .
CDR3 DNA: TGTGCCAGTAGCCAACAGGGAGCCCAGCCCCAGCATTTT; CDR3 protein: CASSQQGAQPQHF; J gene: TRBJ1-5; V gene: TRBV19; D gene: .; clone size: .
CDR3 DNA: TGTGCCAGCAGTTACACGGACAGTCAGCCCCAGCATTTT; CDR3 protein: CASSYTDSQPQHF; J gene: TRBJ1-5; V gene: TRBV6-5; D gene: .; clone size: .
CDR3 DNA: TGCGCCAGCAGCTTAAACAGGGCCTATAATTCACCCCTCCACTTT; CDR3 protein: CASSLNRAYNSPLHF; J gene: TRBJ1-6; V gene: TRBV5-1; D gene: .; clone size: .
CDR3 DNA: TGTGCCAGCACCCGGGACACATCGGCCGAGCAGTACTTC; CDR3 protein: CASTRDTSAEQYF; J gene: TRBJ2-7; V gene: TRBV10-3; D gene: .; clone size: few
CDR3 DNA: TGTGCCAGCAGCCAAGTCCCCGGGATCTGGGCCAACGTCCTGACTTTC; CDR3 protein: CASSQVPGIWANVLTF; J gene: TRBJ2-6; V gene: TRBV4-2; D gene: .; clone size: .
CDR3 DNA: TGTGCCAGCAGTCCGGGACTAGCGGGATACAATGAGCAGTTCTTC; CDR3 protein: CASSPGLAGYNEQFF; J gene: TRBJ2-1; V gene: TRBV28; D gene: TRBD2; clone size: once
CDR3 DNA: TGTGCCAGCACCCAGACTTCGGGTTTGGAAGCTTTCTTT; CDR3 protein: CASTQTSGLEAFF; J gene: TRBJ1-1; V gene: TRBV11-2; D gene: .; clone size: .
CDR3 DNA: TGCAGCGTACCCCCCTACCACCCTGGCTACACCTTC; CDR3 protein: CSVPPYHPGYTF; J gene: TRBJ1-2; V gene: TRBV29-1; D gene: .; clone size: once
CDR3 DNA: TGTGCCATCAGTGAACGACAGGGCGATGAAGCTTTCTTT; CDR3 protein: CAISERQGDEAFF; J gene: TRBJ1-1; V gene: TRBV10-3; D gene: TRBD1; clone size: .
CDR3 DNA: TGTGCCAGCAGCTCAGGGGGGCGGGGGGAGCAGTACTTC; CDR3 protein: CASSSGGRGEQYF; J gene: TRBJ2-7; V gene: TRBV13; D gene: .; clone size: .
CDR3 DNA: TGTGCCAGCAGCCTGACAGGGGAAATCTCCTACAATGAGCAGTTCTTC; CDR3 protein: CASSLTGEISYNEQFF; J gene: TRBJ2-1; V gene: TRBV7-6; D gene: TRBD1; clone size: .
CDR3 DNA: TGCGCCAGCAGTCAAATGGATGGGGCGAGGAACACTGAAGCTTTCTTT; CDR3 protein: CASSQMDGARNTEAFF; J gene: TRBJ1-1; V gene: TRBV23-1; D gene: .; clone size: once
CDR3 DNA: TGTGCCAGCAGCCAACCCCCGAGGGAAAGCTACACCTTC; CDR3 protein: CASSQPPRESYTF; J gene: TRBJ1-2; V gene: TRBV14; D gene: .; clone size: .
CDR3 DNA: TGTGCCAGTAGTATAACCGGGAGTGGTTCCAATGAGCAGTTCTTC; CDR3 protein: CASSITGSGSNEQFF; J gene: TRBJ2-1; V gene: TRBV19; D gene: .; clone size: .
CDR3 DNA: TGTGCCAGCAGCAAGGTTCGCTACGAGCAGTACTTC; CDR3 protein: CASSKVRYEQYF; J gene: TRBJ2-7; V gene: TRBV21-1; D gene: .; clone size: .
CDR3 DNA: TGTGCCAGCAGTTTAGGCAGGGCCACAGATACGCAGTATTTT; CDR3 protein: CASSLGRATDTQYF; J gene: TRBJ2-3; V gene: TRBV28; D gene: .; clone size: .
CDR3 DNA: TGTGCCAGTAGGCAAGGTTCATCGTTGGACACCGGGGAGCTGTTTTTT; CDR3 protein: CASRQGSSLDTGELFF; J gene: TRBJ2-2; V gene: TRBV19; D gene: .; clone size: .
CDR3 DNA: TGTGCCAGCAGCCCAAGGGGGCAGGGAATCACAGATACGCAGTATTTT; CDR3 protein: CASSPRGQGITDTQYF; J gene: TRBJ2-3; V gene: TRBV2; D gene: TRBD1; clone size: .